The clone carrying this T cell receptor beta chain has only a few counts. Its specificity is not known. A J-beta primer mix and a sample-barcoded 5' primer were used in a second PCR of roughly 7 to 12 cycles. The authors tagged each cDNA molecule using a template-switch adaptor with 12 random nucleotides. TCRdb reprocessed the 5' RACE reads with MiXCR, giving one entry per CDR3 protein. This repertoire shows about 1.4 million distinct CDR3 sequences, approximately 63% found once; its top ten account for more than 6%. This entry belongs to a study of blood T cells in healthy people across ages. The study's findings and limits: Long-lived donors had more naive CD4+ cells and higher diversity than aged donors.

The germline gives CDR1 SQVTM, CDR2 ANQGSEA. Trimming took 2 bases from V and 3 from J, leaving 14 bases between them. The CDR3 runs to 14 residues. Sequencing was performed on blood. The chain couples TRBV29-1 to TRBJ2-7, with D perhaps matching TRBD2 (6 bases). This receptor was taken from a man in his late teens or twenties in good health. CDR3 region: CSVENPSGHYEQYF. CDR3 coding DNA: TGCAGCGTTGAAAACCCAAGCGGGCACTACGAGCAGTACTTC.